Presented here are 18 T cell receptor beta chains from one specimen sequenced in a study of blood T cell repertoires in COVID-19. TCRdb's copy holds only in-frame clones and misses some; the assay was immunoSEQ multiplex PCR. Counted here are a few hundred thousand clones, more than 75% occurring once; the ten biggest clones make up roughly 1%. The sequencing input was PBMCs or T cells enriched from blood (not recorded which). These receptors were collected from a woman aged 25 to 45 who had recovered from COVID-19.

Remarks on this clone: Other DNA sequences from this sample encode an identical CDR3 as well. The CDR3 protein is CASSLGGGYQETQYF. CDR3 coding DNA: TGTGCCAGCAGCTTGGGCGGGGGCTACCAAGAGACCCAGTACTTC. The rearrangement joins TRBV7-7 to TRBJ2-5, with a tentative D call TRBD2 (7 bases). Trimming stripped 3 bases from V and 0 bases from J, with 11 bases between. Germline V lookup: CDR1 SSHAT, CDR2 FNYEAQ (reference sequence). CDR3 length equals 15 residues.

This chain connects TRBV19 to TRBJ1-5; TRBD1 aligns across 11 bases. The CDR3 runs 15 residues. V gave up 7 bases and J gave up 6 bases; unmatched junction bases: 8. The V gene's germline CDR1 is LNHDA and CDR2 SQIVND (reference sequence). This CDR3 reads CASTADRGRGQPQHF. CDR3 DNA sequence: TGTGCCAGTACCGCGGACAGGGGGCGCGGTCAGCCCCAGCATTTT.

CDR3 protein: CASSWAQGSTEAFF. In DNA form, the CDR3 reads TGTGCCAGCAGTTGGGCACAGGGGAGCACTGAAGCTTTCTTT. V usage is TRBV5-5 and J usage is TRBJ1-1; 7 bases are a match to TRBD1. The germline V gene has CDR1 SGHKS and CDR2 YYEKEE (reference sequence). V shed 5 bases and J 4 bases; nucleotides not matched to a gene: 8. This CDR3 has 14 residues.

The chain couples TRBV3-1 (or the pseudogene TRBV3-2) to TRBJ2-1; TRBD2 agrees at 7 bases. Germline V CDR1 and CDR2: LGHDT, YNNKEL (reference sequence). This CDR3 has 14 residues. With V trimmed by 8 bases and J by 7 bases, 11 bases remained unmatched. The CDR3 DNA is TGTGCCAGCCAAGAAGCGGGACTACAGAATGAGCAGTTCTTC. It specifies CASQEAGLQNEQFF.

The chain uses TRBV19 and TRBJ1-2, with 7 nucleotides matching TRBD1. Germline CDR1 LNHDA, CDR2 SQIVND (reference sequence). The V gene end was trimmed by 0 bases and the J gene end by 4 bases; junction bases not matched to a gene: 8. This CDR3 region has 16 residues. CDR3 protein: CASSIDRGVDLYGYTF. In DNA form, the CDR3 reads TGTGCCAGTAGTATAGACAGGGGGGTCGACCTCTATGGCTACACCTTC.

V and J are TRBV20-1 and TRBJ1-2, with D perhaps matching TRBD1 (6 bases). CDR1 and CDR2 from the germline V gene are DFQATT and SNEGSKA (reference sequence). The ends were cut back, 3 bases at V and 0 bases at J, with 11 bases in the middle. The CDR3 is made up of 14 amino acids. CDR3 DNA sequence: TGCAGTGCTAGTAATAGGGGGACTAACTATGGCTACACCTTC. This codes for CSASNRGTNYGYTF.

The CDR3 reads CASSLAGGNEQFF. CDR3 DNA: TGTGCCAGCAGCTTAGCGGGGGGCAATGAGCAGTTCTTC. The genes are TRBV7-9 and TRBJ2-1; TRBD2 is a possible D gene (6 bases). CDR1 SEHNR and CDR2 FQNEAQ come from the germline V gene (reference sequence). The CDR3 extends over 13 amino acids. The V and J ends lost 0 bases and 6 bases respectively, with 6 bases between them.

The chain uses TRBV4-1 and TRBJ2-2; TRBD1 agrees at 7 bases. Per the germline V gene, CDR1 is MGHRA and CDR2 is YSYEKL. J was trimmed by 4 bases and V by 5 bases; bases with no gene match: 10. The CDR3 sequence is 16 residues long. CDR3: CASSSQQGQGTGELFF. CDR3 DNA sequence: TGCGCCAGCAGCTCCCAACAGGGGCAGGGCACCGGGGAGCTGTTTTTT.

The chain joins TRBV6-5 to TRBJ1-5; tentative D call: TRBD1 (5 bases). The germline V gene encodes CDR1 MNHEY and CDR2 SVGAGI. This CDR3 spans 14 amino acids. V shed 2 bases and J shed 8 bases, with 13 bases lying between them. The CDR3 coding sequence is TGTGCCAGCAGTTACGGGGGGGGGATCGAGCCCCAGCATTTT. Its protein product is CASSYGGGIEPQHF.

This CDR3 reads CASSLGGPAEQFF. The CDR3 DNA sequence: TGCGCCAGCAGCCTAGGGGGCCCCGCAGAGCAGTTCTTC. This chain links TRBV5-1 with TRBJ2-1, with 7 bases aligning to TRBD1. There are 13 residues in the CDR3. Trimming at V came to 4 bases and at J to 10 bases, leaving 8 bases not matched to a gene. Germline assignment: CDR1 SGHRS and CDR2 YFSETQ.

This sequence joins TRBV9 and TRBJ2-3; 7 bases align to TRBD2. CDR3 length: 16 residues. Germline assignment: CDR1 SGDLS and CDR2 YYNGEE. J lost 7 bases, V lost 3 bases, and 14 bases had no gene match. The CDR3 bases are TGTGCCAGCAGCGCCCGGACTAGGGGAAGTATAAATACGCAGTATTTT. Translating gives CASSARTRGSINTQYF.

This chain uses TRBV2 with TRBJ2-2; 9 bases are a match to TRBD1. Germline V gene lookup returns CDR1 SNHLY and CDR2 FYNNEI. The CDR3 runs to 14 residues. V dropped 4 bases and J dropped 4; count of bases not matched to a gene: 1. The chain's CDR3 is CASSGTGATGELFF. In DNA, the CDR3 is TGTGCCAGCAGTGGGACAGGGGCCACCGGGGAGCTGTTTTTT.

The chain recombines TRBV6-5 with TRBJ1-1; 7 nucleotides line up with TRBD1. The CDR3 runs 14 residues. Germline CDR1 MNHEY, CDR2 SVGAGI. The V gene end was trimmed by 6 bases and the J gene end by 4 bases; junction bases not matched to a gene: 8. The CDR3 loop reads CASSRAAGGTEAFF. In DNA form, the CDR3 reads TGTGCCAGCAGCCGCGCGGCAGGGGGCACTGAAGCTTTCTTT.

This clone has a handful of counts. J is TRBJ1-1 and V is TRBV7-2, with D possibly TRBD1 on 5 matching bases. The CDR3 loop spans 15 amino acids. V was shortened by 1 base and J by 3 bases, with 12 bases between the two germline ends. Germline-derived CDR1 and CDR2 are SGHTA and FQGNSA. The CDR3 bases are TGTGCCAGCAGCTTAGGCCGCAGGGTTGACACTGAAGCTTTCTTT. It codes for CASSLGRRVDTEAFF.

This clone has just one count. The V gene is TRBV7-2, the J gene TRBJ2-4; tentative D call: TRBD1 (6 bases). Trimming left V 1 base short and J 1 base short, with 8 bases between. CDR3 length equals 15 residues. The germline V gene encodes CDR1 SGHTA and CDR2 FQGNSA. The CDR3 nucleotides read TGTGCCAGCAGCTTAGTTGGGGGCGCCAAAAACATTCAGTACTTC. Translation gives CASSLVGGAKNIQYF.

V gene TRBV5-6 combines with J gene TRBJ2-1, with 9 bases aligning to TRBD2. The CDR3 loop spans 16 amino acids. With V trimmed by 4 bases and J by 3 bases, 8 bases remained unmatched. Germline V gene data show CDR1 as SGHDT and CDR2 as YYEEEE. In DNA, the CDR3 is TGTGCCAGCAGCAGCTTAGCGGGGGCTCGCTACAATGAGCAGTTCTTC. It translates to CASSSLAGARYNEQFF.

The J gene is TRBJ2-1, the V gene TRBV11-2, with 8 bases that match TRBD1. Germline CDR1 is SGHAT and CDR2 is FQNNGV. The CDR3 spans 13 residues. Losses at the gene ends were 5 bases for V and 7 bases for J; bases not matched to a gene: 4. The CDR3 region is CASSPDRENEQFF. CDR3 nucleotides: TGTGCCAGCAGCCCGGACAGGGAGAATGAGCAGTTCTTC. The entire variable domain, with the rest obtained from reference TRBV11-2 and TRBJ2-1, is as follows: EAGVAQSPRYKIIEKRQSVAFWCNPISGHATLYWYQQILGQGPKLLIQFQNNGVVDDSQLPKDRFSAERLKGVDSTLKIQPAKLEDSAVYLCASSPDRENEQFFGPGTRLTVL.

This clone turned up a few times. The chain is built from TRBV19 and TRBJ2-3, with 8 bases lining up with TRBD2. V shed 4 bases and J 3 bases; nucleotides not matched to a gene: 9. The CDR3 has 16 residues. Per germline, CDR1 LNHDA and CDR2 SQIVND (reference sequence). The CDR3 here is CASSTASGGGTDTQYF. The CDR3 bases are TGTGCCAGTAGTACTGCCAGCGGGGGAGGGACAGATACGCAGTATTTT.